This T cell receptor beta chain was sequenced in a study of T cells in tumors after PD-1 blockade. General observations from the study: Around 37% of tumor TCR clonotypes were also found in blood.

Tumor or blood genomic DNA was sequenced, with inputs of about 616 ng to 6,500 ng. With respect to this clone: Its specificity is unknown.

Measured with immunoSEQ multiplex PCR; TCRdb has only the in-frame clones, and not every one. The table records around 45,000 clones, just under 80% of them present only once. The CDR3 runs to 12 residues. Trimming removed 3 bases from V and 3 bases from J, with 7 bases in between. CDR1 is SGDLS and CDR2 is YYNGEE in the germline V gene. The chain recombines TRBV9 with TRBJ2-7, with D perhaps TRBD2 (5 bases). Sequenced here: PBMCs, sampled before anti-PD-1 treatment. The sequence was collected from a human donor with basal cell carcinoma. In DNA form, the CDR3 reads TGTGCCAGCAGCGGAGAGGGCTACGAGCAGTACTTC. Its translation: CASSGEGYEQYF.